These 8 T cell receptor beta chains came from one sample sequenced in a study of T cell repertoires in cytomegalovirus infection. TCRdb reprocessed the reads via MiXCR and lists one record per CDR3 protein. The table has roughly 230,000 distinct CDR3 sequences, roughly an eighth seen once. Sequenced material: PBMCs. The receptor set was obtained from a human donor in good health (CMV status not recorded). Some clones in this sample may be carry-over from other donors' samples.

This clonotype was found a few times. The chain has TRBV25-1 and TRBJ1-5, with D unresolved. V lost 4 bases, J lost 0 bases, and 7 bases lay in between. CDR3 length: 14 amino acids. Germline lookup yields CDR1 MGHDK and CDR2 SYGVNS. The CDR3 sequence: CASSGRYSNQPQHF. CDR3 coding DNA: TGTGCCAGCAGTGGGAGGTATAGCAATCAGCCCCAGCATTTT. Full variable domain (remainder filled in from reference TRBV25-1 and TRBJ1-5): EADIYQTPRYLVIGTGKKITLECSQTMGHDKMYWYQQDPGMELHLIHYSYGVNSTEKGDLSSESTVSRIRTEHFPLTLESARPSHTSQYLCASSGRYSNQPQHFGDGTRLSIL.

The chain links TRBV18 to TRBJ1-6, with D unclear. Germline CDR1 and CDR2: KGHSH and LQKENI. V shed 5 bases and J shed 7 bases, with 15 bases lying between them. CDR3 length: 15 amino acids. The CDR3 protein is CASSEQRSTNSPLHF. Here the CDR3 DNA reads TGTGCCAGCTCAGAACAGCGTTCTACGAATTCACCCCTCCACTTT.

This chain uses TRBV10-3 with TRBJ2-3; no firm D call. There are 15 residues in the CDR3. Germline assignment: CDR1 ENHRY and CDR2 SYGVKD. Trimming left V 3 bases short and J 1 base short, with 11 bases between. The chain's CDR3 is CAISDNEDGTDTQYF. The CDR3 DNA reads as TGTGCCATCAGTGATAATGAGGACGGCACAGATACGCAGTATTTT.

This clonotype was detected ten times or more. J is TRBJ1-4 and V is TRBV19; D uncertain. Germline V gene lookup returns CDR1 LNHDA and CDR2 SQIVND (reference sequence). The CDR3 runs 15 residues. V was shortened by 5 bases and J by 3 bases, with 13 bases between the two germline ends. CDR3 nucleotide sequence: TGTGCCAGTAGTCCCACCGGGTTGGCTAATGAAAAACTGTTTTTT. Protein product: CASSPTGLANEKLFF.

This clonotype was seen ten or more times. The chain couples TRBV11-2 to TRBJ2-1; 9 bases map to TRBD1. After removal of 2 bases from V and 6 bases from J, the junction contained 8 bases not matched to a gene. The CDR3 length is 16 residues. Looked up from germline, CDR1 is SGHAT and CDR2 is FQNNGV. CDR3 loop: CASSLRDRVGINEQFF. The CDR3 region has the DNA TGTGCCAGCAGCTTAAGGGACAGGGTAGGGATCAATGAGCAGTTCTTC. Full variable domain (outside the CDR3, taken from reference TRBV11-2 and TRBJ2-1): EAGVAQSPRYKIIEKRQSVAFWCNPISGHATLYWYQQILGQGPKLLIQFQNNGVVDDSQLPKDRFSAERLKGVDSTLKIQPAKLEDSAVYLCASSLRDRVGINEQFFGPGTRLTVL.

This chain's CDR3 is CASSPVAGGLQGTEAFF. For the CDR3, the DNA is TGTGCCAGCAGTCCTGTCGCTGGGGGCCTTCAAGGCACTGAAGCTTTCTTT. The chain is built from TRBV12-3 or TRBV12-4 and TRBJ1-1, with a weak D call TRBD1 (6 bases). The V end was cut by 5 bases, the J end by 4 bases, with 23 bases between. There are 17 residues in the CDR3.

There are many counts of this clonotype. This chain connects TRBV27 to TRBJ1-4; D is ambiguous. Trimming shortened V by 5 bases and J by 7 bases, and 17 bases separated the two germline ends. Per germline, CDR1 MNHEY and CDR2 SMNVEV (reference sequence). CDR3 size: 15 residues. In DNA, the CDR3 is TGTGCCAGCAGTCCGCGGGCAGGCGAAGCTGAAAAACTGTTTTTT. Its protein product is CASSPRAGEAEKLFF.

The rearrangement joins TRBV19 to TRBJ2-7; no clear D. This CDR3 is 15 amino acids long. Germline V CDR1 and CDR2: LNHDA, SQIVND (reference sequence). V was clipped by 7 bases and J by 2 bases, with 18 bases between them. The CDR3 sequence is CASIRSPTGAYEQYF. The CDR3, as DNA: TGTGCCAGTATCCGCTCTCCGACGGGCGCCTACGAGCAGTACTTC. The variable domain in full, completed from reference TRBV19 and TRBJ2-7, reads DGGITQSPKYLFRKEGQNVTLSCEQNLNHDAMYWYRQDPGQGLRLIYYSQIVNDFQKGDIAEGYSVSREKKESFPLTVTSAQKNPTAFYLCASIRSPTGAYEQYFGPGTRLTVT.